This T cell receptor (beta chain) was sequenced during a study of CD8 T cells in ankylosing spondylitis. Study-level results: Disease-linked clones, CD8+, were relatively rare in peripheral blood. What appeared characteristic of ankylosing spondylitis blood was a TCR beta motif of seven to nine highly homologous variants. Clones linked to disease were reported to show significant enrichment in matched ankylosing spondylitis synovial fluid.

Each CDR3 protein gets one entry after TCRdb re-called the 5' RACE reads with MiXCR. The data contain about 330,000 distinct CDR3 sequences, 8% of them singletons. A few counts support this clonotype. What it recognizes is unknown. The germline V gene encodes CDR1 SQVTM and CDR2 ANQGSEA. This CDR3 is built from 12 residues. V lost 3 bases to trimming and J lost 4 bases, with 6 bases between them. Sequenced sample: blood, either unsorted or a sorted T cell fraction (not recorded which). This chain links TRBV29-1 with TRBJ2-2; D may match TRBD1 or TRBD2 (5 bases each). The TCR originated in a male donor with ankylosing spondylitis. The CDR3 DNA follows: TGCAGCGTTGAGAGGGGCACCGGGGAGCTGTTTTTT. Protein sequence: CSVERGTGELFF.